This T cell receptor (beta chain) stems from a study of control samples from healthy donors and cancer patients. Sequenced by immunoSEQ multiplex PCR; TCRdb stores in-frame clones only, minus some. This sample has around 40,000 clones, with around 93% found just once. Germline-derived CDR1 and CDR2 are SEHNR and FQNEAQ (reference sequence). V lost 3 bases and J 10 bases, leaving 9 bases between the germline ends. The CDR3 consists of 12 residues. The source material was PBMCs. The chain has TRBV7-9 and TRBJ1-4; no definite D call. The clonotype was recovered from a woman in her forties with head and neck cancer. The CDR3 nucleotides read TGTGCCAGCAGCTTTTCTGAGGGAAAACTGTTTTTT. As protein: CASSFSEGKLFF. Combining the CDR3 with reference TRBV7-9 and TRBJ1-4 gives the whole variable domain DTGVSQNPRHKITKRGQNVTFRCDPISEHNRLYWYRQTLGQGPEFLTYFQNEAQLEKSRLLSDRFSAERPKGSFSTLEIQRTEQGDSAMYLCASSFSEGKLFFGSGTQLSVL.